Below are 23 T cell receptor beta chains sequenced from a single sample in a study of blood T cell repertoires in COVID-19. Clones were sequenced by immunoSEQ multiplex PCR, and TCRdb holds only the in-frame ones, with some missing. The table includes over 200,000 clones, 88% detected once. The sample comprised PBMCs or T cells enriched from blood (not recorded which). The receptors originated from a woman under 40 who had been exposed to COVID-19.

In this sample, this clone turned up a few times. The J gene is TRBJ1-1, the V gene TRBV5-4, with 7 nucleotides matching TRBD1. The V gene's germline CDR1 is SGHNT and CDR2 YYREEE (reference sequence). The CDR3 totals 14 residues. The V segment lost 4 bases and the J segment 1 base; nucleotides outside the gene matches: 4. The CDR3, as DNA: TGTGCCAGCAGCGTTGGGGACAGGAACACTGAAGCTTTCTTT. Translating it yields CASSVGDRNTEAFF.

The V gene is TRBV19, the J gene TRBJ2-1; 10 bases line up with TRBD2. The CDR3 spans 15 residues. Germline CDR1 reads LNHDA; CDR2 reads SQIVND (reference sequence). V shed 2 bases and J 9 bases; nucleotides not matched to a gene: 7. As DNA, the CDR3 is TGTGCCAGTAGTATACGTAGCGGGAGGTCGGGTGAGCAGTTCTTC. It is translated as CASSIRSGRSGEQFF.

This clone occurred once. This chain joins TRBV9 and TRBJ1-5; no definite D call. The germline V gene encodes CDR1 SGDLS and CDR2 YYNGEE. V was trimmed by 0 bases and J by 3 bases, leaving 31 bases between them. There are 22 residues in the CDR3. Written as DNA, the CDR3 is TGTGCCAGCAGCGTAGTAGAGGGCTTAGTGATATGGGCCCCTAGCGCCAATCAGCCCCAGCATTTT. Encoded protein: CASSVVEGLVIWAPSANQPQHF. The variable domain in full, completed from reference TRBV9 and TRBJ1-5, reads DSGVTQTPKHLITATGQRVTLRCSPRSGDLSVYWYQQSLDQGLQFLIQYYNGEERAKGNILERFSAQQFPDLHSELNLSSLELGDSALYFCASSVVEGLVIWAPSANQPQHFGDGTRLSIL.

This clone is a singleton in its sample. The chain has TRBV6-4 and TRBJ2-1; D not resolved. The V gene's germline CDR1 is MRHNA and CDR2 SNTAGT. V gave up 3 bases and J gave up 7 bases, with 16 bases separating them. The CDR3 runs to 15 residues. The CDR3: CASSESPSVANEQFF. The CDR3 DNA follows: TGTGCCAGCAGTGAGTCTCCCAGCGTCGCTAATGAGCAGTTCTTC.

CDR3 sequence (DNA): TGTGCCAGCAGCTCCATCCCCGGCAGGGGGTGGGAGGAAAAACTGTTTTTT. Translation: CASSSIPGRGWEEKLFF. The rearrangement links TRBV5-4 to TRBJ1-4; 7 bases match TRBD1. The CDR3 is 17 residues long. V lost 3 bases and J lost 8; bases outside the gene matches: 16. Germline V gives CDR1 SGHNT, CDR2 YYREEE (reference sequence).

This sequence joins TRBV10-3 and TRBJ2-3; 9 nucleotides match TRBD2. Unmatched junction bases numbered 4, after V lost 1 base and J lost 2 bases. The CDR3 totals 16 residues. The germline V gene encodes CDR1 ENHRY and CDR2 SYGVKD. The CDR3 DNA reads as TGTGCCATCAGTGAGTTGGCGGGAGGGCCCACAGATACGCAGTATTTT. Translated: CAISELAGGPTDTQYF.

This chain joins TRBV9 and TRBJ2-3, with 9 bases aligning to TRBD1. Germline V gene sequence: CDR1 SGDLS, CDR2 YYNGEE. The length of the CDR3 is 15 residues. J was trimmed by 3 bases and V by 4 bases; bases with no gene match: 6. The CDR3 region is CASSLGQGRTDTQYF. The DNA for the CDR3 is TGTGCCAGCAGCCTCGGACAGGGGAGAACAGATACGCAGTATTTT.

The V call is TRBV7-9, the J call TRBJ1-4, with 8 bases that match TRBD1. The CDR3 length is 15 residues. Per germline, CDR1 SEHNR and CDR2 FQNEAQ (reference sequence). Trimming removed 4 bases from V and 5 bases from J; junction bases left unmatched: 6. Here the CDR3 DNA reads TGTGCCAGCAGCTCCCGGGACAGGACCAATGAAAAACTGTTTTTT. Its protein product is CASSSRDRTNEKLFF.

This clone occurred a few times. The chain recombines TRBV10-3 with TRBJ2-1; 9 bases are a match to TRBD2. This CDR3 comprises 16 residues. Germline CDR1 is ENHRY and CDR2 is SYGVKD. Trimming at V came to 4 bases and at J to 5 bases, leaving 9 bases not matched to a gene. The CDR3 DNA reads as TGTGCCATCAGTGGGTTTGGCGGGAGGGGGGACAATGAGCAGTTCTTC. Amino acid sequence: CAISGFGGRGDNEQFF.

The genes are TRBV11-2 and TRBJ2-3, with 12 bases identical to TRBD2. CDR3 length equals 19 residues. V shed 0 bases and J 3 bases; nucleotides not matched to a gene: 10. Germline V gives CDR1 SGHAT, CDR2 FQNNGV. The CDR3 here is CASSLDLLAGGAGTDTQYF. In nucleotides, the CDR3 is TGTGCCAGCAGCTTAGATCTTCTAGCGGGAGGGGCGGGGACAGATACGCAGTATTTT.

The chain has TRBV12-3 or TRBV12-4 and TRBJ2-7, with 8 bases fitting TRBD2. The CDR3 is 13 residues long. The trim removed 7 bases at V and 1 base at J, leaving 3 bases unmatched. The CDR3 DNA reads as TGTGCCAGCACGGGGGGGGAATCCTACGAGCAGTACTTC. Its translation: CASTGGESYEQYF.

The CDR3 region has the DNA TGCAGCGTCCCCTGGGACAGGGGGGAAGGGGCCAAAAACATTCAGTACTTC. This gives the protein CSVPWDRGEGAKNIQYF. J is TRBJ2-4 and V is TRBV29-1; 11 bases are a match to TRBD1. Germline trimming cut 6 bases from V and 1 base from J; bases unmatched to any gene: 11. The length of the CDR3 is 17 residues. Germline V gene lookup returns CDR1 SQVTM and CDR2 ANQGSEA.

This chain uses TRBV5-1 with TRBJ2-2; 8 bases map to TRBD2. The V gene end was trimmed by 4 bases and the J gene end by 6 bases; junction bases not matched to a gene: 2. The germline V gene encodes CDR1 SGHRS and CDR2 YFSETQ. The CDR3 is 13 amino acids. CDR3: CASSREGAGELFF. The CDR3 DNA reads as TGCGCCAGCAGCCGGGAGGGAGCCGGGGAGCTGTTTTTT.

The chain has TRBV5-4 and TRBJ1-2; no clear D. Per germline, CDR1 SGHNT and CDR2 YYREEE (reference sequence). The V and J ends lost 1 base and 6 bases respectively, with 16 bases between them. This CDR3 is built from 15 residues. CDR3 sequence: CASSLWVDKYNGYTF. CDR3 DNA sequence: TGTGCCAGCAGCTTGTGGGTAGACAAGTATAATGGCTACACCTTC.

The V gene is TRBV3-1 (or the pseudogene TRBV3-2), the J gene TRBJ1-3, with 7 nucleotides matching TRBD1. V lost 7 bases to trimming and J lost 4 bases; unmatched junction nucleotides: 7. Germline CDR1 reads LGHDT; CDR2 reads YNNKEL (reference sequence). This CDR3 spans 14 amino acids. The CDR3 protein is CASNTGVFGNTIYF. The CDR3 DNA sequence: TGTGCCAGCAATACAGGGGTCTTCGGAAACACCATATATTTT.

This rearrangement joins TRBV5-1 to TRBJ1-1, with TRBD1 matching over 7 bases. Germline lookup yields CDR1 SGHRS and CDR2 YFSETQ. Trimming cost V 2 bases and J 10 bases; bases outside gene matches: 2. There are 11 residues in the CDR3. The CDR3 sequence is CASSFAGGAFF. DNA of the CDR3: TGCGCCAGCAGCTTCGCAGGGGGAGCTTTCTTT.

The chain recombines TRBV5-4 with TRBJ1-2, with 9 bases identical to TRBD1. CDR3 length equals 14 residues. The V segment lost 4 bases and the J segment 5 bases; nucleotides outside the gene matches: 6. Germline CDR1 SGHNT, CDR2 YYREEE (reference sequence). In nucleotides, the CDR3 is TGTGCCAGCAGCCCCGGGACAGGGCTATATGGCTACACCTTC. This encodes CASSPGTGLYGYTF. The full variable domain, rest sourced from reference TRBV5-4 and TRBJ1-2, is ETGVTQSPTHLIKTRGQQVTLRCSSQSGHNTVSWYQQALGQGPQFIFQYYREEENGRGNFPPRFSGLQFPNYSSELNVNALELDDSALYLCASSPGTGLYGYTFGSGTRLTVV.

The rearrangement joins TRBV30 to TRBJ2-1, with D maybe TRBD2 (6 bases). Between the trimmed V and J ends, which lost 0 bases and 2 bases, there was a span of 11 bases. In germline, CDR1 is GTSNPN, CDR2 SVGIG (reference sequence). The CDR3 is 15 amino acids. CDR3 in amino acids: CAWSVRRDPYNEQFF. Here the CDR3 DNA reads TGTGCCTGGAGTGTACGGCGGGACCCCTACAATGAGCAGTTCTTC.

In nucleotides, the CDR3 is TGTGCCAGCAGCAAAGCAGCCCAGCGGGAGGGCGGCGACAATGAGCAGTTCTTC. Translated: CASSKAAQREGGDNEQFF. This chain joins TRBV21-1 and TRBJ2-1; TRBD2, the table's D call, lacks a check against the DNA. TRBV21-1 is tagged as a pseudogene. This CDR3 has 18 amino acids.

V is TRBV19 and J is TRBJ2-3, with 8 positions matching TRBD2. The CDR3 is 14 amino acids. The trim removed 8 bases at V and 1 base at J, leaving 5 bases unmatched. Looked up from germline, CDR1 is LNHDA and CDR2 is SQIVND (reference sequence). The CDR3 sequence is CASQAGGGTDTQYF. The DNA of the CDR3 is TGTGCCAGTCAGGCGGGAGGAGGCACAGATACGCAGTATTTT.

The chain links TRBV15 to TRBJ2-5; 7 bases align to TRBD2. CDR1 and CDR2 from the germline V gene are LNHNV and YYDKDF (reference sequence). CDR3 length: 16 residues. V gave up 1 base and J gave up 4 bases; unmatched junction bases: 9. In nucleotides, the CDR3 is TGTGCCACCAGCAGAGGGGACGGCGGGAGAGGAGAGACCCAGTACTTC. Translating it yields CATSRGDGGRGETQYF. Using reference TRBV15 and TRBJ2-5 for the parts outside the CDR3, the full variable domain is DAMVIQNPRYQVTQFGKPVTLSCSQTLNHNVMYWYQQKSSQAPKLLFHYYDKDFNNEADTPDNFQSRRPNTSFCFLDIRSPGLGDTAMYLCATSRGDGGRGETQYFGPGTRLLVL.

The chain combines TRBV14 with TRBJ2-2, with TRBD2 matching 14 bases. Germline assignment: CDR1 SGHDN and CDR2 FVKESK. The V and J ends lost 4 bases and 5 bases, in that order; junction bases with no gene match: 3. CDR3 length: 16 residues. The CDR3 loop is CASSLRTSGRTGELFF. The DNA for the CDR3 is TGTGCCAGCAGCCTTCGGACTAGCGGGAGGACCGGGGAGCTGTTTTTT.

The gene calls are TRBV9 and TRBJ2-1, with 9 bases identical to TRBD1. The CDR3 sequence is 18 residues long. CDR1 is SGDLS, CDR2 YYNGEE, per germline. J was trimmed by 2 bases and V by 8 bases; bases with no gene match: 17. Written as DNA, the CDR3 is TGTGCCAGAGGGGGGAAGGCGAGGGACAGGGAGACCTACAATGAGCAGTTCTTC. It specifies CARGGKARDRETYNEQFF. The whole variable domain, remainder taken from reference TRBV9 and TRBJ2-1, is DSGVTQTPKHLITATGQRVTLRCSPRSGDLSVYWYQQSLDQGLQFLIQYYNGEERAKGNILERFSAQQFPDLHSELNLSSLELGDSALYFCARGGKARDRETYNEQFFGPGTRLTVL.